Below are 3 T cell receptor beta chains sequenced from a single sample in a study of T cell responses to AZD1222 COVID-19 vaccine. Profiling relied on immunoSEQ multiplex PCR, and the TCRdb table lists in-frame clones only, not all of them. The sample comprises 90,000 to 150,000 clones, 80% to 90% of which are singletons, and roughly 8.4% rests with the top ten. The material sequenced was peripheral blood, taken on day 0 of AZD1222 vaccination. Every receptor here comes from an adult in good health.

This chain's CDR3 is CASSPDRDQETQYF. CDR3 coding DNA: TGTGCCAGCAGCCCGGACAGGGACCAAGAGACCCAGTACTTC. The chain uses TRBV7-3 and TRBJ2-5; TRBD1 agrees at 8 bases. Trimming removed 5 bases from V and 0 bases from J; junction bases left unmatched: 2. The CDR3 sequence is 14 residues long. Germline values: CDR1 SGHTA, CDR2 FQGTGA.

This rearrangement joins TRBV7-8 to TRBJ2-7, with 10 nucleotides matching TRBD1. With V trimmed by 5 bases and J by 2 bases, 9 bases remained unmatched. The germline V gene encodes CDR1 SGHVS and CDR2 FQNEAQ. This CDR3 region has 16 residues. The CDR3, as DNA: TGTGCCAGCAGCCGCCCAGGGACAGGGGCTACCTACGAGCAGTACTTC. Translated: CASSRPGTGATYEQYF.

The V call is TRBV5-1, the J call TRBJ1-4; maybe TRBD1 (6 bases). Germline V gives CDR1 SGHRS, CDR2 YFSETQ. This CDR3 is 16 amino acids long. V lost 4 bases to trimming and J lost 7 bases, with 20 bases between them. The CDR3 nucleotides are TGCGCCAGCAGCGATAGGACAGTCACCAGTAGTGAAAAACTGTTTTTT. It specifies CASSDRTVTSSEKLFF. Full variable domain (missing parts from reference TRBV5-1 and TRBJ1-4): KAGVTQTPRYLIKTRGQQVTLSCSPISGHRSVSWYQQTPGQGLQFLFEYFSETQRNKGNFPGRFSGRQFSNSRSEMNVSTLELGDSALYLCASSDRTVTSSEKLFFGSGTQLSVL.